The 4 T cell receptor beta chains given below trace back to one sample, sequenced in a study of T cell responses to AZD1222 COVID-19 vaccine. Measured with immunoSEQ multiplex PCR; TCRdb has only the in-frame clones, and not every one. Of some 130,000 clones in the sample, 65% to 90% were seen once. Material: peripheral blood, obtained 28 days after the second dose of the MenACWY control vaccine. These receptors were collected from an adult who received the MenACWY meningococcal vaccine as a control.

The chain uses TRBV7-2 and TRBJ1-5; D gene ambiguous. CDR1 SGHTA and CDR2 FQGNSA come from the germline V gene. V was clipped by 3 bases and J by 6 bases, with 6 bases between them. The CDR3 runs to 12 residues. The CDR3 DNA is TGTGCCAGCAGCTTGTTCCCTCAGCCCCAGCATTTT. It is translated as CASSLFPQPQHF.

V and J are TRBV6-5 and TRBJ1-1; unclear D gene. The CDR3 length is 13 residues. Trimming cost V 10 bases and J 0 bases, with 12 bases left between them. In germline, CDR1 is MNHEY, CDR2 SVGAGI. The CDR3 spells CATPAGLNTEAFF. The CDR3 coding sequence is TGTGCCACCCCGGCGGGCTTGAACACTGAAGCTTTCTTT.

The CDR3 is CASSQDTDTQYF. The CDR3, as DNA: TGTGCCAGCAGTCAGGACACAGATACGCAGTATTTT. The gene calls are TRBV25-1 and TRBJ2-3, with unresolved D. In germline, CDR1 is MGHDK, CDR2 SYGVNS. The CDR3 totals 12 residues. V was cut by 5 bases and J by 2 bases, with 5 bases left in between.

The V gene is TRBV27, the J gene TRBJ2-3; 10 bases align to TRBD2. Germline CDR1 reads MNHEY; CDR2 reads SMNVEV (reference sequence). The CDR3 sequence is 12 residues long. Trimming removed 8 bases from V and 13 bases from J; junction bases left unmatched: 9. CDR3 amino acids: CASGGSGRPEYF. The CDR3 bases are TGTGCCAGCGGGGGTAGCGGGAGGCCCGAGTATTTT.